Detailed here is one T cell receptor (beta chain). Its antigen remains undetermined. There are no base qualities to consult, and no much larger clone falls within one base. Enrolling through a virtual design, the prospective study's participants ranged in age from roughly 18 to 100 years and lived across roughly 24 United States geographic areas. To assign participants to cohorts, the prospective study relied on clinical history that participants themselves reported in a screening survey and a study questionnaire. Each participant in the prospective study had whole blood, serum and a nasopharyngeal or oropharyngeal swab collected by mobile phlebotomists. Prospective study participants could optionally give additional blood draws and questionnaires over an approximately two-month period. Blood samples from the prospective study were shipped frozen or at room temperature prior to DNA extraction. TCRbeta CDR3 regions were amplified from genomic DNA by means of the immunoSEQ Assay, a bias-controlled multiplex PCR. In the original analysis: Nucleated cell counts per sample were estimated from amplification of reference gene primers within the assay. Sequence reads were collapsed and filtered to measure the absolute abundance of every unique TCRbeta CDR3 rearrangement. Productive Simpson clonality was computed per sample as the square root of Simpson's diversity index over productive rearrangements. Not all clones reach the TCRdb copy of this immuneACCESS table, which keeps in-frame sequences only. Checked studies attribute under half of the gap to unresolved V genes and leave the rest unexplained. D and trimming were read from the DNA, whereas the V and J calls and clone size are those reported in that table. This sample gives some 200,000 clones in total; about nine tenths of them show up just once. The ten biggest clones cover about a tenth of the sample.

The data belong to a study of blood T cell repertoires in COVID-19 (dated by TCRdb to the early 2020s). With respect to the entire study: The collaborator samples originated in the United States, Italy and Spain and spanned the acute and convalescent phases of COVID-19. The material from the prospective study consisted of cDNA or gDNA derived from T cells, B-cell-depleted T cells, or PBMCs. Deeply sampled blood TCRbeta repertoires from subjects exposed to, actively infected with, or recovered from COVID-19 were included in the dataset. A freely available public database, intended as a resource for researchers studying the immune response to SARS-CoV-2, is where the repertoires were released. Samples came from the ongoing ImmuneRACE study (first 160 participants) plus 1,254 subjects from 6 global collaborators. Sample metadata almost always included a de-identified subject ID, COVID-19 status, age in years and sex. Where available, HLA class I and class II types were taken from metadata supplied by the sample provider and were not determined by assay-based typing.

Overall study results and their limits: How much clinical and demographic metadata was included differed by source and by participant, and the metadata was provided uncurated.

V is cut back by 4 bases and J by 2 bases, with 8 bases in the junction unmatched. The CDR3 holds 16 amino acids from the cysteine to the phenylalanine. Only the CDR3 DNA stays, 48 bases, in frame from base 1. The germline V gene specifies MNHNS as CDR1 and SASEGT as CDR2. This sequence uses TRBV6-1 and TRBJ2-7; 10 junctional bases match TRBD1. Material for sequencing was PBMCs or T cells enriched from blood (not recorded which). The clonotype originates from a man aged 18-30 years with acute COVID-19. The DNA sequence is as follows: TGTGCCAGCAGTGCCCTAGGTGGGACAGGGGCCTACGAGCAGTACTTC. It translates to CASSALGGTGAYEQYF.